This entry concerns a single T cell receptor (beta chain). Its antigen is as yet unknown. The library targeted TCRbeta and was prepared with unique molecular identifiers. TCRdb re-called the PCR reads through MiXCR, storing one row per CDR3 protein. The data contain about a million distinct CDR3 sequences, roughly 29% of them singletons. The data belong to a study of T-cell reconstitution after alpha-beta-depleted transplantation in children. Study outcomes and limitations: There were reportedly several hundred expanded graft clones from which alpha-beta T cells came about two months after transplant.

This CDR3 is built from 15 residues. Germline CDR1 SGHRS, CDR2 YFSETQ. The V end lost 5 bases, the J end lost 1 base, and 15 bases lay between the germline ends. This clonotype was obtained from a boy under two years old who had a stem cell transplant for SCID, so the T cells may come from the graft donor. Sample: PBMCs, mostly from graft donor cells, taken 360 days after TCRalphabeta/CD19-depleted stem cell transplant. V usage is TRBV5-1 and J usage is TRBJ1-1; D ambiguous. The CDR3 DNA is TGCGCCAGCAGAGTCCTGGCCTTGACGAACACTGAAGCTTTCTTT. It yields the protein CASRVLALTNTEAFF. The whole variable domain, remainder taken from reference TRBV5-1 and TRBJ1-1, is KAGVTQTPRYLIKTRGQQVTLSCSPISGHRSVSWYQQTPGQGLQFLFEYFSETQRNKGNFPGRFSGRQFSNSRSEMNVSTLELGDSALYLCASRVLALTNTEAFFGQGTRLTVV.